The 7 T cell receptor beta chains presented below share a single source sample, sequenced in a study of blood T cell repertoires in COVID-19. Profiling relied on immunoSEQ multiplex PCR, and the TCRdb table lists in-frame clones only, not all of them. The sample has some 120,000 clones; around 85% are singletons. Sequenced material: peripheral blood. The receptors derive from a human donor in a cohort sampled during active COVID-19.

This chain uses TRBV11-3 with TRBJ2-3, with 14 nucleotides matching TRBD2. The CDR3 extends over 19 amino acids. The V gene end was trimmed by 2 bases and the J gene end by 5 bases; junction bases not matched to a gene: 12. Germline V lookup: CDR1 SGHNT, CDR2 YENEEA. For the CDR3, the DNA is TGTGCCAGCAGCTTACAGCTTGGACTAGCGGGAGGTTTGGGAGATACGCAGTATTTT. As protein: CASSLQLGLAGGLGDTQYF.

The chain links TRBV29-1 to TRBJ1-1; 7 bases fit TRBD1. V was clipped by 3 bases and J by 10 bases; unmatched bases: 5. Germline loops: CDR1 SQVTM, CDR2 ANQGSEA. The CDR3 loop spans 11 amino acids. Written as DNA, the CDR3 is TGCAGCGTTGATCGACAGGGTACAGCTTTCTTT. Translating gives CSVDRQGTAFF.

By sample fraction, this clone is medium-sized. The chain recombines TRBV27 with TRBJ2-1; 7 nucleotides align to TRBD2. The ends lost 6 bases at V and 2 bases at J; junction bases unmatched: 4. Germline V CDR1 and CDR2: MNHEY, SMNVEV (reference sequence). This CDR3 has 14 residues. The CDR3: CASSLSGPYNEQFF. The DNA for the CDR3 is TGTGCCAGCAGCCTTAGCGGGCCCTACAATGAGCAGTTCTTC.

The chain combines TRBV15 with TRBJ2-7, with 8 bases fitting TRBD1. This CDR3 is built from 15 residues. Unmatched junction bases numbered 7, after V lost 5 bases and J lost 1 base. Germline assignment: CDR1 LNHNV and CDR2 YYDKDF (reference sequence). Here the CDR3 reads CATSQDRATSYEQYF. In nucleotides, the CDR3 is TGTGCCACCAGCCAGGACAGGGCGACGTCCTACGAGCAGTACTTC.

The chain joins TRBV18 to TRBJ2-2; 9 bases fit TRBD1. Trimming cost V 6 bases and J 6 bases; bases outside gene matches: 11. The CDR3 runs to 16 residues. The V gene's germline CDR1 is KGHSH and CDR2 LQKENI. CDR3 DNA sequence: TGTGCCAGCTCTCAATCCACAGGGGGCATCGCCGGGGAGCTGTTTTTT. Amino acid sequence: CASSQSTGGIAGELFF.

J is TRBJ1-2 and V is TRBV30; possibly TRBD1 for D (6 bases). The V end lost 0 bases, the J end lost 6 bases, and 11 bases lay between the germline ends. CDR1 is GTSNPN and CDR2 is SVGIG in the germline V gene (reference sequence). The CDR3 is 13 residues long. The CDR3 loop is CAWSVKGGNGYTF. The CDR3 region has the DNA TGTGCCTGGAGTGTAAAGGGGGGGAATGGCTACACCTTC.

The V call is TRBV27, the J call TRBJ1-1, with no clear D. The germline gives CDR1 MNHEY, CDR2 SMNVEV (reference sequence). The length of the CDR3 is 15 residues. Trimming shortened V by 5 bases and J by 0 bases, and 13 bases separated the two germline ends. CDR3: CASSPIRSMNTEAFF. In DNA form, the CDR3 reads TGTGCCAGCAGTCCTATCCGATCCATGAACACTGAAGCTTTCTTT.